Listed below are T cell receptor beta chains from one sample, sequenced in a study of cytomegalovirus exposure and HLA in healthy donors. Clones were sequenced by immunoSEQ multiplex PCR, and TCRdb holds only the in-frame ones, with some missing. The data contain under 130,000 clones, approximately 90% of them singletons. Sequencing was done on a sample of PBMCs. These TCRs come from a woman younger than 35 in good health and CMV-seropositive. The CDR3 runs from the conserved cysteine through the conserved F or W. Fields, in order: J gene, clone size, V gene, D gene, CDR3 DNA, CDR3 protein. D genes are given only for firm matches. Clone size is given for some rows only: seen once, a few or many times, or a class if the clone is expanded.

TRBJ1-2 NA TRBV6-5 NA TGTGCCAGCAGCCCCGGAGTGAGGGGCTACACCTTC CASSPGVRGYTF
TRBJ2-6 NA TRBV5-4 TRBD2 TGTGCCAGCAGCTCTGCGGGGGCTGGGGCCAACGTCCTGACTTTC CASSSAGAGANVLTF
TRBJ1-2 NA TRBV7-3 NA TGTGCCAGCAGCTTAAATGGAGGGTGGAGTGGCTACACCTTC CASSLNGGWSGYTF
TRBJ2-7 NA TRBV6-1 TRBD1 TGTGCCAGCAGTGAAGCGCCGGGACAGGGGGCCGACGAGCAGTACTTC CASSEAPGQGADEQYF
TRBJ2-1 NA TRBV7-7 TRBD2 TGTGCCAGCAGCTTAGAAGCGGGAGGTTTTAATAAGCAGTTCTTC CASSLEAGGFNKQFF
TRBJ2-7 NA TRBV2 TRBD1 TGTGCCAGCAGACAGGGGCAGAACCAGTTCTACGAGCAGTACTTC CASRQGQNQFYEQYF
TRBJ2-1 NA TRBV6-5 TRBD1 TGTGCCAGCAGCTTTGGGACAGGGTCTTACAATGAGCAGTTCTTC CASSFGTGSYNEQFF
TRBJ2-1 NA TRBV19 TRBD1 TGTGCCAGTAGTTACGACAGGGTCTCGCGCGAGCAGTTCTTC CASSYDRVSREQFF
TRBJ2-7 once TRBV7-9 NA TGTGCCAGCAGCTTTGGCCAGTTGTACGAGCAGTACTTC CASSFGQLYEQYF
TRBJ1-2 NA TRBV4-1 TRBD1 TGCGCCAGCAGCCAAGACGTAAGGGGGCAAGTCCATTGGGGCTACACCTTC CASSQDVRGQVHWGYTF
TRBJ1-2 NA TRBV10-3 NA TGTGCCATCAGTGACTCGTCCCGGGGGGCCTATGGCTACACCTTC CAISDSSRGAYGYTF
TRBJ1-2 NA TRBV6-1 NA TGTGCCAGCAGTGAAGGTGGTCTCCCGGGTGGCTACACCTTC CASSEGGLPGGYTF
TRBJ2-1 once TRBV10-3 TRBD2 TGTGCCATCAGTGCCCCTAGCGGGAGCATTGAGCAGTTCTTC CAISAPSGSIEQFF
TRBJ2-5 NA TRBV28 TRBD1 TGTGCCAGCAGTTCTCGGGGACAGGGTCGCCAAGAGACCCAGTACTTC CASSSRGQGRQETQYF
TRBJ2-1 once TRBV5-1 NA TGCGCCAGCAGCTTGTATTCAGGCCGAAATGAGCAGTTCTTC CASSLYSGRNEQFF
TRBJ2-7 NA TRBV28 TRBD2 TGTGCCAGCAACAGCGGGAGGCCCGGCGAGCAGTACTTC CASNSGRPGEQYF
TRBJ2-7 NA TRBV28 NA TGTGCCAGCAGTTTCAACAGCGGAACCTACGAGCAGTACTTC CASSFNSGTYEQYF
TRBJ2-1 NA TRBV27 TRBD2 TGTGCCAGCAGTTTCTCCAGCGGGAGGTTCCGAAAGTTCTTC CASSFSSGRFRKFF
TRBJ2-5 NA TRBV14 NA TGTGCCAGCCGACGGGCGGGGGAGACCCAGTACTTC CASRRAGETQYF
TRBJ2-3 once TRBV11-2 TRBD2 TGTGCCAGCACCGGGGGAGCGGGGACTAAAGGAGATACGCAGTATTTT CASTGGAGTKGDTQYF
TRBJ2-1 NA TRBV13 TRBD2 TGTGCCAGCAGCTTTGAGCGGGAGCTTCAGGTAAAGCAGTTCTTC CASSFERELQVKQFF
TRBJ1-1 NA TRBV6-5 TRBD1 TGTGCCATCCGACGCGGGGACAGGGGGAACACTGAAGCTTTCTTT CAIRRGDRGNTEAFF
TRBJ1-6 NA TRBV28 NA TGTGCCAGCAGTTTAGGCAGGGTGGATTCACCCCTCCACTTT CASSLGRVDSPLHF
TRBJ1-1 NA TRBV6-1 NA TGTGCCAGCAGTGAACCCTCCCCGGGGGTAACTGAAGCTTTCTTT CASSEPSPGVTEAFF
TRBJ2-2 NA TRBV7-8 TRBD1 TGTGCCAGCAGCTTCGGGACAGGGGGGGTGTTCACCGGGGAGCTGTTTTTT CASSFGTGGVFTGELFF
TRBJ1-1 NA TRBV27 NA TGTGCCAGCAGTTCCCGGGGAGCCTCGAACACTGAAGCTTTCTTT CASSSRGASNTEAFF
TRBJ2-7 NA TRBV9 NA TGTGCCAGCAGCGTAGAGGGGTCTTCCTACGAGCAGTACTTC CASSVEGSSYEQYF
TRBJ2-3 NA TRBV5-4 TRBD2 TGTGCCAGCACCAATCCGGGAGGATACACAGATACGCAGTATTTT CASTNPGGYTDTQYF
TRBJ1-6 NA TRBV13 NA TGTGTCAGCAGCCTGGGGCCTTCACCCCTCCACTTT CVSSLGPSPLHF
TRBJ1-1 NA TRBV10-3 TRBD1 TGTGCCATCAGCGGGACAGGGCAGACTGAAGCTTTCTTT CAISGTGQTEAFF
TRBJ2-2 NA TRBV6-6 TRBD2 TGTGCCAGCAGTTACACAATAGCGGGAGGTGGGGGGGAGCTGTTTTTT CASSYTIAGGGGELFF
TRBJ2-2 NA TRBV6-1 NA TGTGCCAGCAGCTATACAGGGTACACCGGGGAGCTGTTTTTT CASSYTGYTGELFF
TRBJ2-5 NA TRBV28 TRBD1 TGTGCCAGCAGCGAGGAACCCGGGACAGGGGCGGAGACCCAGTACTTC CASSEEPGTGAETQYF
TRBJ2-3 NA TRBV2 NA TGTGCCAGCAGTGAAGGGTGGACAGTGAGCACAGATACGCAGTATTTT CASSEGWTVSTDTQYF
TRBJ2-7 NA TRBV7-3 TRBD2 TGTGCCAGCAGCGCCCACCCGAGTAGCGGGATCCAGCCTTCCTACGAGCAGTACTTC CASSAHPSSGIQPSYEQYF
TRBJ2-7 few TRBV27 NA TGTGCCAGCAGGTCACAGGGTTTCCACGAGCAGTACTTC CASRSQGFHEQYF
TRBJ2-7 NA TRBV5-1 TRBD1 TGCGCCAGCAGCTTGTGGCAGGGGGCAGGCTACGAGCAGTACTTC CASSLWQGAGYEQYF
TRBJ1-2 NA TRBV29-1 NA TGCAGCGTTGACCTAACAGTAGCTAACTATGGCTACACCTTC CSVDLTVANYGYTF
TRBJ1-1 NA TRBV28 NA TGTGCCAGCAGTTTTGAGTCGGAGCTCCCGAACACTGAAGCTTTCTTT CASSFESELPNTEAFF